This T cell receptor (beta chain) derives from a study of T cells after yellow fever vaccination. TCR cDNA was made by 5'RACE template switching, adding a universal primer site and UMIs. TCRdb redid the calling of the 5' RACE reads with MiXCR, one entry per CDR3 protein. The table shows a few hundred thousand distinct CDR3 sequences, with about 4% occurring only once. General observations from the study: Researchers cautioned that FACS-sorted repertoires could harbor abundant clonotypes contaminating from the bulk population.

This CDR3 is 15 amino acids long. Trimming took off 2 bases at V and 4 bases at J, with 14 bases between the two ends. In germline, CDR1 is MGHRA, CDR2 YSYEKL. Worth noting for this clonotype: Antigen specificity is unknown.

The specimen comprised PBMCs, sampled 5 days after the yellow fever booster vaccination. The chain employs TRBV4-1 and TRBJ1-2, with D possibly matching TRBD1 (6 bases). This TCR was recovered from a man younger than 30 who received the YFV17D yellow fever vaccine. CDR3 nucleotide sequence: TGCGCCAGCAGCCAAAACACAGGGTCCGCCTATGGCTACACCTTC. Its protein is CASSQNTGSAYGYTF.